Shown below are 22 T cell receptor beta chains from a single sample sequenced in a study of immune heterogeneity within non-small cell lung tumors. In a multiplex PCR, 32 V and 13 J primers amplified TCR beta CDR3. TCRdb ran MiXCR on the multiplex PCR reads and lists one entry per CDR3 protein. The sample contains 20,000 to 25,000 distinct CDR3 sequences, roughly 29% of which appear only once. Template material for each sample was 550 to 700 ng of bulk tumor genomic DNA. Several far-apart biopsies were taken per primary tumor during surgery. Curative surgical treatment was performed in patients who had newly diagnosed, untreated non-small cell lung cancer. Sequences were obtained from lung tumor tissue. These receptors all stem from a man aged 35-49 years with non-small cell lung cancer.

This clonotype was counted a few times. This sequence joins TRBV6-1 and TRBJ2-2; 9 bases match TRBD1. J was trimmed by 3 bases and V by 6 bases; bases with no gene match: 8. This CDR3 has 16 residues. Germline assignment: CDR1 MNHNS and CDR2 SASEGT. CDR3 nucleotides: TGTGCCAGCAGGCAGTACAGGGGGCAGGACACCGGGGAGCTGTTTTTT. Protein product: CASRQYRGQDTGELFF.

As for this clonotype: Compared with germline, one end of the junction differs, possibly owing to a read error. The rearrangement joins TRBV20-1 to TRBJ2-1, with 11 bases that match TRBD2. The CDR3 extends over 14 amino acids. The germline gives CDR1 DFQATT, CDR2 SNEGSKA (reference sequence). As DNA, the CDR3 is TGCAGTGCTCCGCGACTAGCGGGGCGGGATGAGCAGCTCTTC. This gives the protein CSAPRLAGRDEQLF.

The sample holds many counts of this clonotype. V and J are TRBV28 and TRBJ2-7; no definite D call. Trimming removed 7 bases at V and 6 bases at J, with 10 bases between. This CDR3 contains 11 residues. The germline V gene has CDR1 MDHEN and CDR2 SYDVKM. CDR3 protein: CASKDITEQYF. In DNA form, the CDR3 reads TGTGCCAGCAAAGATATCACCGAGCAGTACTTC.

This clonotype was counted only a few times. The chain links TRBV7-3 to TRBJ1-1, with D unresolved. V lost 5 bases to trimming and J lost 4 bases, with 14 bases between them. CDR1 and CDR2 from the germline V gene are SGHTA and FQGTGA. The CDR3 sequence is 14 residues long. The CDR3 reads CASSPFSTVTEAFF. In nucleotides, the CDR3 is TGTGCCAGCAGCCCGTTCTCGACGGTCACTGAAGCTTTCTTT.

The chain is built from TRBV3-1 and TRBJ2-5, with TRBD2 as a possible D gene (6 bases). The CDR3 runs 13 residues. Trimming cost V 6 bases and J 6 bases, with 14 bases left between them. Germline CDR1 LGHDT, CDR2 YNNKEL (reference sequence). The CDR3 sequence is CASREWREQTQYF. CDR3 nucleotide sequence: TGTGCCAGCAGAGAGTGGCGGGAACAGACCCAGTACTTC.

CDR3 in amino acids: CSATLPGGRGGQFF. The DNA of the CDR3 is TGCAGTGCTACCCTTCCGGGAGGGAGGGGGGGGCAGTTCTTC. The chain employs TRBV20-1 and TRBJ2-1; TRBD2 aligns across 8 bases. The germline V gene has CDR1 DFQATT and CDR2 SNEGSKA (reference sequence). The trim removed 4 bases at V and 12 bases at J, leaving 14 bases unmatched. The CDR3 has 14 residues.

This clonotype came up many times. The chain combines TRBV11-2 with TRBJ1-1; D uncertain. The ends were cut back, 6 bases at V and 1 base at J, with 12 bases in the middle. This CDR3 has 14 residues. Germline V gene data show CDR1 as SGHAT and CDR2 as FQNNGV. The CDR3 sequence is CASSARTANTEAFF. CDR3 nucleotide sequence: TGTGCCAGCAGTGCCCGGACGGCGAACACTGAAGCTTTCTTT. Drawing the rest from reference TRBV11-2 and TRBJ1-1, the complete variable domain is EAGVAQSPRYKIIEKRQSVAFWCNPISGHATLYWYQQILGQGPKLLIQFQNNGVVDDSQLPKDRFSAERLKGVDSTLKIQPAKLEDSAVYLCASSARTANTEAFFGQGTRLTVV.

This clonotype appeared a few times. The CDR3 region has the DNA TGTGCCAGCAGTCCTTTAGCGGGAGAGGACAATGAGCAGTTCTTC. It specifies CASSPLAGEDNEQFF. This chain joins TRBV6-1 and TRBJ2-1, with 9 bases that match TRBD2. Trimming took 5 bases from V and 5 from J; bases not matched to a gene: 7. The CDR3 consists of 15 residues. Germline V gene sequence: CDR1 MNHNS, CDR2 SASEGT.

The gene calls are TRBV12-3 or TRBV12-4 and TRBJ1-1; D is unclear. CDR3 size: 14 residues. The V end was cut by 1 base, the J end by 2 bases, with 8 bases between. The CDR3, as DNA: TGTGCCAGCAGTTTAGACGGTGTAAACACTGAAGCTTTCTTT. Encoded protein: CASSLDGVNTEAFF.

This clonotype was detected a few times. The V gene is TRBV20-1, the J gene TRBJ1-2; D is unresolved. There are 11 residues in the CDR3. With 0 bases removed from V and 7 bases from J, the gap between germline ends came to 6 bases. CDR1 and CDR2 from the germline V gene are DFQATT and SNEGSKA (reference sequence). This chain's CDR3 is CSARDKGGYTF. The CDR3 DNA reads TGCAGTGCTAGAGATAAAGGTGGCTACACCTTC.

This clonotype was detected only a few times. The CDR3 coding sequence is TGTGCCAGCAGTTTAGGAGGCGGATCGAACACTGAAGCTTTCTTT. Translation gives CASSLGGGSNTEAFF. The rearrangement links TRBV27 to TRBJ1-1; D unclear. Germline V gene lookup returns CDR1 MNHEY and CDR2 SMNVEV (reference sequence). Trimming stripped 2 bases from V and 1 base from J, with 11 bases between. The CDR3 runs 15 residues.

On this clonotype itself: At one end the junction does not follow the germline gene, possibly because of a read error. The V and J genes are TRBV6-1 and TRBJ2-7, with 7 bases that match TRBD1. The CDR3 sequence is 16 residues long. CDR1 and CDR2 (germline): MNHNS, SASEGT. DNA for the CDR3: TGTGCCAGCAGTGGAGGGATTTGGGGACAGTCCTGCGAGCAGTACTTC. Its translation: CASSGGIWGQSCEQYF.

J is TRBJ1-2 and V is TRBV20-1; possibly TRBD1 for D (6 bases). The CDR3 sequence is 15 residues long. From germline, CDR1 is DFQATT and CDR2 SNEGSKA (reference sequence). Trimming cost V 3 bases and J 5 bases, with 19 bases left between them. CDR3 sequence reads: CSARGNRDIRYGYTF. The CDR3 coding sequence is TGCAGTGCTAGGGGAAACCGGGACATAAGATATGGCTACACCTTC.

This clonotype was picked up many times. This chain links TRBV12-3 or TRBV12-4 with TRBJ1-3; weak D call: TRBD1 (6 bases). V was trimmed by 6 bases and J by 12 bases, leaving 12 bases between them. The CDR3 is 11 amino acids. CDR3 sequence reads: CASSQDSFIYF. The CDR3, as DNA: TGTGCCAGCAGCCAGGACAGCTTCATATATTTT.

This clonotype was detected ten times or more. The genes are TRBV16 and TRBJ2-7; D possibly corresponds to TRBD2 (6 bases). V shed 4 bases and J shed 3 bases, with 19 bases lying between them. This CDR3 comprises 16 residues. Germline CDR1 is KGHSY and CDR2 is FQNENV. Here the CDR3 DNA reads TGTGCCAGCAGCCGAAATGGGGGGAGTGGCGGCTACGAGCAGTACTTC. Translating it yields CASSRNGGSGGYEQYF.

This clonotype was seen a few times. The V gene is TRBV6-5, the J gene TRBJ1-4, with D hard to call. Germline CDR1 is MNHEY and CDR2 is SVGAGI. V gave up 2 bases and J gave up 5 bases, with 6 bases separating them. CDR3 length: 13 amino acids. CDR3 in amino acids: CASSYRLNEKLFF. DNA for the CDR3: TGTGCCAGCAGTTACCGATTAAATGAAAAACTGTTTTTT.

The CDR3 here is CASSRTSGTTGELFF. The CDR3 DNA reads as TGTGCCAGCAGCAGGACTAGCGGGACCACCGGGGAGCTGTTTTTT. The chain combines TRBV5-6 with TRBJ2-2, with 12 nucleotides matching TRBD2. The CDR3 sequence is 15 residues long. The ends lost 4 bases at V and 4 bases at J; junction bases unmatched: 2. CDR1 SGHDT and CDR2 YYEEEE come from the germline V gene.

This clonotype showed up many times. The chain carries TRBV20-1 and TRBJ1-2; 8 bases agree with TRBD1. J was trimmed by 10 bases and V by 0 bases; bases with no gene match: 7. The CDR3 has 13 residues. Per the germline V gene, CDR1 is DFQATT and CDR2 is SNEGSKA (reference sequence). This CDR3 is CSARDPGQETYTF. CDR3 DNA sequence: TGCAGTGCTAGAGATCCGGGACAGGAGACCTACACCTTC.

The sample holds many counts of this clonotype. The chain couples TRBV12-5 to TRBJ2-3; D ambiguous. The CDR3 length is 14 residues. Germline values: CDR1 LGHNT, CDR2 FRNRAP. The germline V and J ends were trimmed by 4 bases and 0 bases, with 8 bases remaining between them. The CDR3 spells CASGSITSTDTQYF. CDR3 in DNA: TGTGCTAGTGGTTCCATTACTAGCACAGATACGCAGTATTTT.

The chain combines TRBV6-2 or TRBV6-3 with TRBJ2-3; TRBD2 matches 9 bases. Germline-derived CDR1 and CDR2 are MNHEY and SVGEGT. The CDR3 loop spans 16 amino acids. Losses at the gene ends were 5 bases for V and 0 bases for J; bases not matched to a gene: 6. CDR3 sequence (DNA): TGTGCCAGCAGTGGCGGAGCGGGGGGTAGCACAGATACGCAGTATTTT. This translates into CASSGGAGGSTDTQYF.

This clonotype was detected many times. Here the CDR3 reads CASSMKGQGMNNQPQHF. The CDR3 coding sequence is TGTGCCAGTAGTATGAAGGGACAGGGTATGAACAATCAGCCCCAGCATTTT. The V and J genes are TRBV19 and TRBJ1-5; 9 bases fit TRBD1. Germline V gene data show CDR1 as LNHDA and CDR2 as SQIVND (reference sequence). The CDR3 spans 17 residues. With V trimmed by 3 bases and J by 3 bases, 9 bases remained unmatched.

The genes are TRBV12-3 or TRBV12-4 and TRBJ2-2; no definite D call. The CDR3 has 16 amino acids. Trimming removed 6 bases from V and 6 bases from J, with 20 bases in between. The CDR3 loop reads CASRPSRYTSAGELFF. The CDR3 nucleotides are TGTGCCAGCAGACCGTCCCGATACACAAGCGCCGGGGAGCTGTTTTTT.